Described below is a single T cell receptor beta chain sequence and its context. The data were obtained in a study of blood T cell repertoires in COVID-19. Method: immunoSEQ multiplex PCR; TCRdb's copy keeps in-frame clones and lacks some. The table shows some 330,000 clones, with under 90% occurring only once. Trimming removed 1 base from V and 6 bases from J; junction bases left unmatched: 9. The CDR3 has 16 amino acids. Germline V gene sequence: CDR1 SGHVS, CDR2 FQNEAQ. This receptor was obtained from a man aged 30 to 45 who had recovered from COVID-19. The V gene is TRBV7-8, the J gene TRBJ2-1; 7 bases fit TRBD2. Material for sequencing was PBMCs or T cells enriched from blood (not recorded which). CDR3 sequence (DNA): TGTGCCAGCAGCTTAGGGGTTAGCGGGTGGTTCAATGAGCAGTTCTTC. Translating gives CASSLGVSGWFNEQFF.